The T cell receptor beta chain described here comes from a study of T cell responses to AZD1222 COVID-19 vaccine. Data came from immunoSEQ multiplex PCR; TCRdb stores just in-frame clones and leaves some out. The sample consists of about 150,000 clones, 88% of them appearing once. Germline V gene sequence: CDR1 LGHNA, CDR2 YSLEER. The V end lost 8 bases, the J end lost 8 bases, and 27 bases lay between the germline ends. This CDR3 has 16 residues. Study-wide results and limits: Just five or six AZD1222 recipients tested seropositive at baseline.

In the case of this clone: As yet, its antigen is unknown.

Sequences were derived from peripheral blood, sampled on day 0 of MenACWY control vaccination. The clonotype was recovered from an adult in good health. The V gene is TRBV4-3, the J gene TRBJ1-2; D is unresolved. Here the CDR3 DNA reads TGCGCCAGCCGAGGCGGCGGTCTTCTTGGACTAGGGGGCTACACCTTC. Protein sequence: CASRGGGLLGLGGYTF.